This T cell receptor (beta chain) came from a study of T-cell memory formation after mild COVID-19. Between the trimmed V and J ends, which lost 1 base and 4 bases, there was a span of 9 bases. The CDR3 loop spans 14 amino acids. Germline CDR1 KGHSH, CDR2 LQKENI. TCRdb itself ran the 5' RACE reads through MiXCR, one entry per CDR3 protein. The table records 450,000 or so distinct CDR3 sequences, around 19% of them present only once. This clonotype was observed a few times. Sequenced sample: PBMCs or a T cell subset sorted from them (not recorded which). V and J are TRBV18 and TRBJ2-3; maybe TRBD1 (6 bases). This sequence was found in an adult woman who had mild COVID-19 (a few samples of this study predate the infection). Cell type and time point are not known. CDR3: CASSPQTGADTQYF. CDR3 DNA sequence: TGTGCCAGCTCACCACAGACAGGTGCAGATACGCAGTATTTT.